These 24 T cell receptor beta chains were all obtained from the same sample, sequenced in a study of Ad26.COV2.S vaccination and SARS-CoV-2 variants. Some clones are missing from TCRdb's copy, which holds only in-frame ones; the method was immunoSEQ multiplex PCR. The table lists approximately 500,000 clones, roughly 87% of them singletons. Treatment indicated: 15 to 20 received Ad26.COV2.S at low or high dose, single or two shots; roughly five received placebo; per-sample allocation not given. Day 63 after the first injection of vaccine or placebo was the sampling time. The material sequenced was peripheral blood, taken in a trial of Ad26.COV2.S vaccine versus placebo. The receptors here all came from a person aged 18-60 years who received the Ad26.COV2.S COVID-19 vaccine or a placebo.

The CDR3 nucleotides are TGTGCCAGCAGCGGTGGGGGACTAGCTCCTGAGCAGTTCTTC. This sequence encodes CASSGGGLAPEQFF. This chain uses TRBV28 with TRBJ2-1; 9 nucleotides match TRBD2. CDR3 length: 14 amino acids. CDR1 and CDR2 (germline): MDHEN, SYDVKM. Trimming removed 6 bases from V and 9 bases from J; junction bases left unmatched: 9.

This rearrangement joins TRBV2 to TRBJ1-4, with TRBD1 as a possible D gene (6 bases). There are 12 residues in the CDR3. Germline-derived CDR1 and CDR2 are SNHLY and FYNNEI. V was trimmed by 8 bases and J by 7 bases, leaving 11 bases between them. The CDR3 reads CASQGLGEKLFF. The CDR3 DNA reads TGTGCCAGCCAGGGGTTAGGTGAAAAACTGTTTTTT.

This chain connects TRBV28 to TRBJ1-2; no reliable D call. This CDR3 is built from 13 residues. Trimming removed 4 bases at V and 7 bases at J, with 13 bases between. Germline V gene sequence: CDR1 MDHEN, CDR2 SYDVKM. In DNA, the CDR3 is TGTGCCAGCAGTTCCCATACCATTGGTGGCTACACCTTC. Amino acid sequence: CASSSHTIGGYTF.

This rearrangement joins TRBV18 to TRBJ1-5, with D perhaps matching TRBD1 (5 bases). Trimming shortened V by 6 bases and J by 5 bases, and 14 bases separated the two germline ends. This CDR3 is 14 amino acids long. Germline CDR1 is KGHSH and CDR2 is LQKENI. The CDR3 region is CASSPGGGDQPQHF. The CDR3 DNA reads TGTGCCAGCTCCCCGGGGGGTGGAGATCAGCCCCAGCATTTT.

The rearrangement links TRBV24-1 to TRBJ2-3; D may be TRBD2 (6 bases). The CDR3 extends over 17 amino acids. The germline CDR1 and CDR2 sequences are KGHDR and SFDVKD. V lost 0 bases and J 1 base, leaving 13 bases between the germline ends. The CDR3 sequence: CATSDLSSSGGTDTQYF. The CDR3, as DNA: TGTGCCACCAGTGATTTGAGCTCTTCGGGAGGCACAGATACGCAGTATTTT.

The chain carries TRBV27 and TRBJ2-2, with 10 bases aligning to TRBD2. The length of the CDR3 is 16 residues. J was trimmed by 4 bases and V by 5 bases; bases with no gene match: 7. CDR1 and CDR2 (germline): MNHEY, SMNVEV (reference sequence). The CDR3 reads CASSLLAGTSTGELFF. The CDR3, as DNA: TGTGCCAGCAGTCTACTAGCGGGGACGAGCACCGGGGAGCTGTTTTTT.

The gene calls are TRBV6-2 or TRBV6-3 and TRBJ1-1; 9 nucleotides match TRBD1. Germline V CDR1 and CDR2: MNHEY, SVGEGT. V trimming: 4 bases; J trimming: 1 base; junction bases outside the gene matches: 1. This CDR3 is 14 amino acids long. The CDR3 reads CASSSDRGNTEAFF. The CDR3 region has the DNA TGTGCCAGCAGTTCGGACAGGGGGAACACTGAAGCTTTCTTT.

This sequence joins TRBV19 and TRBJ1-5; 8 positions match TRBD1. The CDR3 sequence is 16 residues long. CDR1 LNHDA and CDR2 SQIVND come from the germline V gene (reference sequence). V shed 3 bases and J 7 bases; nucleotides not matched to a gene: 11. Here the CDR3 DNA reads TGTGCCAGTAGTATCGAAGACAGGGGTTATTTCCAGCCCCAGCATTTT. Translated, it gives CASSIEDRGYFQPQHF.

The CDR3 reads CASSPLDRAGYTF. In DNA, the CDR3 is TGTGCCAGCAGCCCGTTGGACAGGGCTGGCTACACCTTC. The chain has TRBV11-1 and TRBJ1-2; TRBD1 aligns across 8 bases. V lost 5 bases, J lost 7 bases, and 6 bases stayed unmatched. In germline, CDR1 is SGHAT, CDR2 FQDESV (reference sequence). This CDR3 comprises 13 residues.

The gene calls are TRBV15 and TRBJ2-7, with D perhaps being TRBD1 or TRBD2 (6 bases each). This CDR3 spans 14 amino acids. CDR1 LNHNV and CDR2 YYDKDF come from the germline V gene (reference sequence). V lost 2 bases, J lost 5 bases, and 13 bases lay in between. The DNA of the CDR3 is TGTGCCACCAGCAGAAAGCCGGGGGACAACGAGCAGTACTTC. This encodes CATSRKPGDNEQYF. Looking up the rest from reference TRBV15 and TRBJ2-7 gives the full variable domain: DAMVIQNPRYQVTQFGKPVTLSCSQTLNHNVMYWYQQKSSQAPKLLFHYYDKDFNNEADTPDNFQSRRPNTSFCFLDIRSPGLGDTAMYLCATSRKPGDNEQYFGPGTRLTVT.

The chain is built from TRBV18 and TRBJ2-3, with D possibly TRBD2 on 6 matching bases. Germline assignment: CDR1 KGHSH and CDR2 LQKENI. CDR3 length: 16 amino acids. V was pared by 3 bases and J by 4 bases, with 17 bases between. CDR3: CASSPVSGNYADTQYF. The CDR3 bases are TGTGCCAGCTCACCTGTTAGCGGTAATTACGCAGATACGCAGTATTTT. Full variable domain (outside the CDR3, taken from reference TRBV18 and TRBJ2-3): NAGVMQNPRHLVRRRGQEARLRCSPMKGHSHVYWYRQLPEEGLKFMVYLQKENIIDESGMPKERFSAEFPKEGPSILRIQQVVRGDSAAYFCASSPVSGNYADTQYFGPGTRLTVL.

V gene TRBV5-8 combines with J gene TRBJ1-2, with TRBD1 matching over 8 bases. CDR3 size: 14 residues. The V segment lost 0 bases and the J segment 7 bases; nucleotides outside the gene matches: 5. Germline CDR1 reads SGHTS; CDR2 reads YDEGEE. The CDR3 here is CASSLAGTGRGYTF. The DNA for the CDR3 is TGTGCCAGCAGCTTGGCTGGGACAGGTCGTGGCTACACCTTC.

The chain joins TRBV5-1 to TRBJ1-5; D gene uncertain. V lost 1 base to trimming and J lost 0 bases, with 17 bases between them. This CDR3 is built from 18 residues. CDR1 SGHRS and CDR2 YFSETQ come from the germline V gene. The CDR3 DNA sequence: TGCGCCAGCAGCTTGTATAGGGTGTCAGAGACTAGCAATCAGCCCCAGCATTTT. Protein sequence: CASSLYRVSETSNQPQHF.

This clone was seen just once. This chain connects TRBV19 to TRBJ1-1; no clear D. CDR3 size: 13 residues. V lost 7 bases and J lost 0, with 9 bases in between. Germline CDR1 and CDR2: LNHDA and SQIVND (reference sequence). The CDR3 loop is CASIDFMNTEAFF. The CDR3 bases are TGTGCCAGTATTGATTTTATGAACACTGAAGCTTTCTTT.

There are a few counts of this clone. This chain connects TRBV28 to TRBJ2-1; TRBD2 matches 11 bases. CDR1 MDHEN and CDR2 SYDVKM come from the germline V gene. Germline trimming cut 10 bases from V and 4 bases from J; bases unmatched to any gene: 12. There are 16 residues in the CDR3. CDR3 protein: CATYQTSGNIYNEQFF. In nucleotides, the CDR3 is TGTGCCACCTACCAGACTAGCGGGAATATTTACAATGAGCAGTTCTTC.

The rearrangement uses TRBV4-2 and TRBJ2-5, with a possible D match to TRBD2 (5 bases). Trimming stripped 1 base from V and 0 bases from J, with 9 bases between. Germline V gene sequence: CDR1 LGHNA, CDR2 YNFKEQ. The CDR3 spans 15 residues. The DNA of the CDR3 is TGTGCCAGCAGCCAAGCAGCGACTAACCAAGAGACCCAGTACTTC. It encodes CASSQAATNQETQYF.

The chain uses TRBV18 and TRBJ1-1; D is undetermined. This CDR3 contains 13 residues. Germline V gives CDR1 KGHSH, CDR2 LQKENI. The V end lost 8 bases, the J end lost 1 base, and 11 bases lay between the germline ends. CDR3 in DNA: TGTGCCAGCGCAGACAAATGGAACACTGAAGCTTTCTTT. This translates into CASADKWNTEAFF.

CDR3 sequence (DNA): TGTGCCAGCAGCCCAACAGGCGCCGGGTCGGAAGAGACCCAGTACTTC. Its translation is CASSPTGAGSEETQYF. V and J are TRBV7-2 and TRBJ2-5, with D possibly being TRBD1 (5 bases). CDR1 is SGHTA and CDR2 is FQGNSA in the germline V gene. This CDR3 is 16 amino acids long. The V gene lost 5 bases and the J gene lost 3 bases, with 19 bases spanning the gap.

This clone was counted ten times or more. This rearrangement joins TRBV7-6 to TRBJ1-1; D is unresolved. Germline-derived CDR1 and CDR2 are SGHVS and FNYEAQ. V was cut by 2 bases and J by 1 base, with 11 bases left in between. The CDR3 has 15 residues. The CDR3 here is CASSLTGPSNTEAFF. CDR3 bases: TGTGCCAGCAGCTTAACCGGGCCCTCGAACACTGAAGCTTTCTTT.

This chain links TRBV12-5 with TRBJ2-1; 7 positions match TRBD1. The CDR3 covers 14 residues. Losses at the gene ends were 5 bases for V and 9 bases for J; bases not matched to a gene: 10. CDR1 LGHNT and CDR2 FRNRAP come from the germline V gene. The DNA for the CDR3 is TGTGCTAGTGGTCAAACTAGGACAGGCGCTGAGCAGTTCTTC. Translated: CASGQTRTGAEQFF.

The J gene is TRBJ1-1, the V gene TRBV28, with D unresolved. The CDR3 contains 14 residues. V shed 2 bases and J shed 3 bases, with 10 bases lying between them. Germline V gene lookup returns CDR1 MDHEN and CDR2 SYDVKM. The CDR3 DNA reads as TGTGCCAGCAGTTTACATATGGCGCACACTGAAGCTTTCTTT. Encoded protein: CASSLHMAHTEAFF.

This clone has only a few counts. This chain joins TRBV27 and TRBJ2-2; D might be TRBD1 (6 bases). Germline lookup yields CDR1 MNHEY and CDR2 SMNVEV (reference sequence). V was trimmed by 4 bases and J by 4 bases, leaving 13 bases between them. This CDR3 contains 15 residues. The CDR3 protein is CASSSLTGFTGELFF. The DNA for the CDR3 is TGTGCCAGCAGTTCGCTGACAGGTTTCACCGGGGAGCTGTTTTTT.

To note about this clone: Other DNA sequences in this specimen translate into the identical CDR3. J is TRBJ2-1 and V is TRBV15; TRBD1 is a possible D gene (6 bases). Between the trimmed V and J ends, which lost 0 bases and 8 bases, there was a span of 8 bases. Germline V gene lookup returns CDR1 LNHNV and CDR2 YYDKDF (reference sequence). There are 13 residues in the CDR3. Here the CDR3 DNA reads TGTGCCACCAGCAGAGACCCAGGGGATGAGCAGTTCTTC. This translates into CATSRDPGDEQFF.

V usage is TRBV6-6 and J usage is TRBJ1-5, with D unresolved. The germline V gene encodes CDR1 MNHNY and CDR2 SVGAGI (reference sequence). CDR3 length: 14 amino acids. The germline V and J ends were trimmed by 5 bases and 5 bases, with 13 bases remaining between them. In nucleotides, the CDR3 is TGTGCCAGCAGTACCAGTACTCTGCATCAGCCCCAGCATTTT. Protein product: CASSTSTLHQPQHF.